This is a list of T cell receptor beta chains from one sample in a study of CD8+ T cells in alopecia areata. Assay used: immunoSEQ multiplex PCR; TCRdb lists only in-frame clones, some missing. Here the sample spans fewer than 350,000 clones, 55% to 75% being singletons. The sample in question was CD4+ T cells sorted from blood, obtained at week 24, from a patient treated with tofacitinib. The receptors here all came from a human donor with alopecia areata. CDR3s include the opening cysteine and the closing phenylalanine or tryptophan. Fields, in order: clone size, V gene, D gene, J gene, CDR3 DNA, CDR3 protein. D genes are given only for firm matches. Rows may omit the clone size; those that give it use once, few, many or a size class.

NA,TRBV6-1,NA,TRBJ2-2,TGTGCCAGCAGTACAATGAACACCGGGGAGCTGTTTTTT,CASSTMNTGELFF
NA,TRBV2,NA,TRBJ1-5,TGTGCCAGCAGTCAACAGGGTAGCAATCAGCCCCAGCATTTT,CASSQQGSNQPQHF
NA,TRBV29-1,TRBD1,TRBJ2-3,TGCAGCGTTCCCGGGACAGAGTTATCCGCCGCCACAGATACGCAGTATTTT,CSVPGTELSAATDTQYF
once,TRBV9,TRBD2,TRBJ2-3,TGTGCCAGCAGCATCGGACTAGCGGGGAGCACAGATACGCAGTATTTT,CASSIGLAGSTDTQYF
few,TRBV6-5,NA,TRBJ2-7,TGTGCCAGCAGCGACAGGATCCGGCAGTACTTC,CASSDRIRQYF
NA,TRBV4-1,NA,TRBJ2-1,TGCGCCAGCAGCCGAGACCCCTTGAGGGAGCAGTTCTTC,CASSRDPLREQFF
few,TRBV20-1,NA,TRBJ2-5,TGCAGACCCGGAGAGACCCAGTACTTC,CRPGETQYF
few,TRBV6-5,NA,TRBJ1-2,TGTGCCAGTGGTCGGGGCGCAAAAGCCTATGGCTACACCTTC,CASGRGAKAYGYTF
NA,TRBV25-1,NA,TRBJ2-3,TGTGCCAGCAGTGGCGACAGACCGTACTTCACAGATACGCAGTATTTT,CASSGDRPYFTDTQYF
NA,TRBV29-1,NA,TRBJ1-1,TGCAGCGTTGTAAGGAACACTGAAGCTTTCTTT,CSVVRNTEAFF
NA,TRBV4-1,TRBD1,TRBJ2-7,TGCGCCAGCAGCCAAGGAGGACAGGGTACCTACGAGCAGTACTTC,CASSQGGQGTYEQYF
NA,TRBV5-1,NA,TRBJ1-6,TGCGCCAGCAGCTTGGAACAGTCCCATTCACCCCTCCACTTT,CASSLEQSHSPLHF
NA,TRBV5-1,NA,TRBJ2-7,TGCGCCAGCAGCTTGGGCCCGGGGAGCTCCTACGAGCAGTACTTC,CASSLGPGSSYEQYF
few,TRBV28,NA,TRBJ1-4,TGTGCCAGCAGTTTACAACGGACGCGTTTGTTTTTT,CASSLQRTRLFF
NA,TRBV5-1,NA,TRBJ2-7,TGCGCCAGCAGCTTGGAGATGGGTATCCACGAGCAGTACTTC,CASSLEMGIHEQYF
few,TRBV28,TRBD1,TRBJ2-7,TGTGCCAGCAGTTTGAGGGACAGCTTGGAGCAGTACTTC,CASSLRDSLEQYF
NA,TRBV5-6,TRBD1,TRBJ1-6,TGTGCCAGCAGCTTGTTTGTTGCACAGGGGGGTGGTTCACCCCTCCACTTT,CASSLFVAQGGGSPLHF
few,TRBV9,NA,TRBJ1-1,TGTGCCAGCAGCTTACAGGTCTACGACACTGAAGCTTTCTTT,CASSLQVYDTEAFF
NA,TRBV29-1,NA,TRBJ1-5,TGCAGCGTTGAATCCGGGGCCGGGCAGCCCCAGCATTTT,CSVESGAGQPQHF
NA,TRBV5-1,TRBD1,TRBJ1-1,TGCGCCAGCAGCTTAACGGACAGGAGATTGAACACTGAAGCTTTCTTT,CASSLTDRRLNTEAFF
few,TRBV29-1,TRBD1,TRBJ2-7,TGCAGCGCCGCCGGGACAGAGATATACGAGCAGTACTTC,CSAAGTEIYEQYF
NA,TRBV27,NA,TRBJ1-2,TGTGCCAGCAGTAGGCAGGGGAGTCAAGGCTACACCTTC,CASSRQGSQGYTF
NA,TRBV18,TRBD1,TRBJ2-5,TGTGCCAGCTCACCACGTCCCACAGGGGGATGGGAGACCCAGTACTTC,CASSPRPTGGWETQYF
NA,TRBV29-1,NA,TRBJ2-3,TGCAGCGTTGGGACCGTAGGGGCCCCCACAGATACGCAGTATTTT,CSVGTVGAPTDTQYF
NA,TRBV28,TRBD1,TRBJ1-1,TGTGCCAGCAGTCAAGGGACAGGGGGCCGAGCTTTCTTT,CASSQGTGGRAFF
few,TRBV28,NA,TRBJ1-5,TGTGCCAGCACCTCAGGGGAATCGAATCAGCCCCAGCATTTT,CASTSGESNQPQHF
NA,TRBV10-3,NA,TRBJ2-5,TGTGCCATCACCGGACAGTGGGGAGAGACCCAGTACTTC,CAITGQWGETQYF
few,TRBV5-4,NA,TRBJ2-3,TGTGCCAGCAGCTTGGCAGGGGCAGATACGCAGTATTTT,CASSLAGADTQYF
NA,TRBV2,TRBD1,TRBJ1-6,TGTGCCAGCAGTGAGAACAGGGGGCCGGATTCACCCCTCCACTTT,CASSENRGPDSPLHF
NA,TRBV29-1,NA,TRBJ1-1,TGCAGCGTACAAGGAACCACTGAAGCTTTCTTT,CSVQGTTEAFF
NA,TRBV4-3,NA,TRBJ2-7,TGCGCCAGCAGCCCCCGAGCGCGGCAGAACTACGAGCAGTACTTC,CASSPRARQNYEQYF
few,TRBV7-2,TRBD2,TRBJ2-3,TGTGCCAGCAGTTTTACTAGCGGGGGGGGAGATACGCAGTATTTT,CASSFTSGGGDTQYF
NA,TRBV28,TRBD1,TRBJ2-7,TGTGCCAGCCAGGGACAGCCCTACGAGCAGTACTTC,CASQGQPYEQYF